One sample yielded the 27 T cell receptor beta chains listed below, sequenced in a study of T-cell reconstitution after alpha-beta-depleted transplantation in children. Preparation of the TCRbeta library was carried out with unique molecular identifiers. TCRdb analysed the PCR reads with MiXCR anew, one entry per CDR3 protein. The profile shows hundreds of thousands of distinct CDR3 sequences, 13% of them singletons. This material consisted of PBMCs, mostly from graft donor cells, taken 360 days after TCRalphabeta/CD19-depleted stem cell transplant. These receptors came from a male patient under 18 who had a stem cell transplant for acute myeloid leukemia, so the T cells may come from the graft donor.

The gene calls are TRBV20-1 and TRBJ2-6; a weak D match, TRBD2 (6 bases). Germline V gene data show CDR1 as DFQATT and CDR2 as SNEGSKA (reference sequence). V lost 0 bases and J lost 2, with 11 bases in between. This CDR3 has 16 amino acids. CDR3 sequence reads: CSAREAGSAGANVLTF. CDR3 sequence (DNA): TGCAGTGCTAGAGAGGCGGGATCGGCTGGGGCCAACGTCCTGACTTTC.

This clonotype was found many times. V gene TRBV3-1 combines with J gene TRBJ2-3; D is possibly TRBD2 (6 bases). The V and J ends lost 3 bases and 1 base respectively, with 8 bases between them. The germline gives CDR1 LGHDT, CDR2 YNNKEL (reference sequence). This CDR3 has 14 residues. The CDR3 reads CASSQLAGTDTQYF. The CDR3 bases are TGTGCCAGCAGCCAGTTAGCGGGCACAGATACGCAGTATTTT.

This clonotype was found many times. The J gene is TRBJ2-7, the V gene TRBV20-1; D call uncertain. V lost 4 bases and J lost 3, with 16 bases in between. Germline CDR1 is DFQATT and CDR2 is SNEGSKA (reference sequence). This CDR3 comprises 14 residues. The DNA of the CDR3 is TGCAGTGCTAAAAGGACCGCCTACCTCTACGAGCAGTACTTC. Translated: CSAKRTAYLYEQYF.

The genes are TRBV7-2 and TRBJ2-7; TRBD2 aligns across 10 bases. The CDR3 totals 15 residues. The V and J ends lost 1 base and 3 bases, in that order; junction bases with no gene match: 3. The germline gives CDR1 SGHTA, CDR2 FQGNSA. CDR3 residues: CASSLVAGGLYEQYF. In DNA form, the CDR3 reads TGTGCCAGCAGCTTAGTAGCGGGAGGACTCTACGAGCAGTACTTC.

This clonotype came up many times. This chain's CDR3 is CASSPDPVNTKFF. For the CDR3, the DNA is TGTGCCAGCAGCCCGGACCCGGTGAATACCAAATTCTTC. V usage is TRBV12-3 or TRBV12-4 and J usage is TRBJ2-1; D gene uncertain. The CDR3 is made up of 13 amino acids. V lost 6 bases and J lost 16, with 22 bases in between.

V and J are TRBV20-1 and TRBJ2-7, with D possibly being TRBD1 or TRBD2 (5 bases each). This CDR3 comprises 14 residues. Trimming took off 1 base at V and 5 bases at J, with 15 bases between the two ends. The germline V gene has CDR1 DFQATT and CDR2 SNEGSKA (reference sequence). The CDR3 DNA is TGCAGTGCTAGAGCTAGCAGGGTGGTAGACGAGCAGTACTTC. This encodes CSARASRVVDEQYF.

CDR3 sequence (DNA): TGTGCCACCAGCAGAGGAGGATTGGGGCCGACAGATACGCAGTATTTT. Translation: CATSRGGLGPTDTQYF. The chain is built from TRBV15 and TRBJ2-3; D possibly corresponds to TRBD1 (5 bases). CDR1 LNHNV and CDR2 YYDKDF come from the germline V gene (reference sequence). The V gene lost 1 base and the J gene lost 3 bases, with 14 bases spanning the gap. CDR3 length: 16 amino acids.

This clonotype has a handful of counts. The gene calls are TRBV12-5 and TRBJ2-1; TRBD1 agrees at 9 bases. Trimming removed 5 bases from V and 5 bases from J; junction bases left unmatched: 7. Germline CDR1 and CDR2: LGHNT and FRNRAP. The CDR3 length is 15 residues. The CDR3 coding sequence is TGTGCTAGTGGTGCCGGGACAGGGTATAACAATGAGCAGTTCTTC. Protein: CASGAGTGYNNEQFF.

In this sample, this clonotype turned up a few times. The rearrangement links TRBV25-1 to TRBJ2-7, with 7 bases aligning to TRBD1. This CDR3 is 15 amino acids long. Trimming took 4 bases from V and 2 from J; bases not matched to a gene: 8. Germline values: CDR1 MGHDK, CDR2 SYGVNS. The DNA of the CDR3 is TGTGCCAGCAGTGCAATGGGACAGAAAACCTACGAGCAGTACTTC. Protein product: CASSAMGQKTYEQYF.

At least ten counts were recorded for this clonotype. This chain links TRBV15 with TRBJ2-5, with 8 bases fitting TRBD2. The V gene end was trimmed by 1 base and the J gene end by 5 bases; junction bases not matched to a gene: 6. Germline-derived CDR1 and CDR2 are LNHNV and YYDKDF (reference sequence). This CDR3 is 15 amino acids long. The CDR3: CATSRAGGNAETQYF. Here the CDR3 DNA reads TGTGCCACCAGCAGAGCGGGGGGGAATGCGGAGACCCAGTACTTC. Together with reference TRBV15 and TRBJ2-5, the CDR3 gives the full variable domain: DAMVIQNPRYQVTQFGKPVTLSCSQTLNHNVMYWYQQKSSQAPKLLFHYYDKDFNNEADTPDNFQSRRPNTSFCFLDIRSPGLGDTAMYLCATSRAGGNAETQYFGPGTRLLVL.

Ten or more counts support this clonotype. V gene TRBV6-1 combines with J gene TRBJ2-7; the D gene is possibly TRBD2 (6 bases). Germline CDR1 reads MNHNS; CDR2 reads SASEGT. This CDR3 comprises 15 residues. V shed 6 bases and J shed 3 bases, with 18 bases lying between them. Written as DNA, the CDR3 is TGTGCCAGCAGCCGAGCGTGGGGGGTGGACTACGAGCAGTACTTC. This encodes CASSRAWGVDYEQYF.

The chain combines TRBV11-1 with TRBJ2-7, with 16 bases that match TRBD2. The CDR3 length is 19 residues. With 6 bases clipped from V and 4 bases from J, the junction kept 15 bases outside the gene matches. Germline CDR1 and CDR2: SGHAT and FQDESV (reference sequence). The CDR3 DNA reads TGTGCCAGCAGACAAACGCCGGGACTAGCGGGAGGGCCGGAGTACGAGCAGTACTTC. Translating gives CASRQTPGLAGGPEYEQYF.

This clonotype was detected only a few times. The V gene is TRBV27, the J gene TRBJ2-7, with 9 bases aligning to TRBD2. There are 18 residues in the CDR3. V was pared by 5 bases and J by 1 base, with 15 bases of the junction left unmatched. CDR1 and CDR2 (germline): MNHEY, SMNVEV (reference sequence). The CDR3 region has the DNA TGTGCCAGCAGTCCTCAAACGTCTTATAGCGGGAGTTCCTACGAGCAGTACTTC. Residues: CASSPQTSYSGSSYEQYF.

The chain carries TRBV20-1 and TRBJ1-5; 9 positions agree with TRBD1. V dropped 5 bases and J dropped 4; count of bases not matched to a gene: 6. The germline gives CDR1 DFQATT, CDR2 SNEGSKA (reference sequence). The CDR3 covers 14 residues. Here the CDR3 DNA reads TGCAGTGCTGGACAGGGGCCTATTAATCAGCCCCAGCATTTT. Amino acid sequence: CSAGQGPINQPQHF.

The chain is built from TRBV6-2 or TRBV6-3 and TRBJ2-4; 8 bases align to TRBD1. The CDR3 contains 19 residues. Germline loops: CDR1 MNHEY, CDR2 SVGEGT. The ends lost 0 bases at V and 6 bases at J; junction bases unmatched: 16. CDR3 DNA sequence: TGTGCCAGCAGTTACTCGAGGCCCCTGAGACAGGGGTCCGGAAACATTCAGTACTTC. Translating gives CASSYSRPLRQGSGNIQYF.

This rearrangement joins TRBV7-9 to TRBJ2-5, with a weak D call TRBD2 (8 bases). The germline V and J ends were trimmed by 4 bases and 4 bases, with 19 bases remaining between them. The CDR3 totals 16 residues. Germline CDR1 SEHNR, CDR2 FQNEAQ (reference sequence). CDR3 residues: CASSWGPGGGTETQYF. CDR3 in DNA: TGTGCCAGCAGCTGGGGCCCGGGAGGGGGCACAGAGACCCAGTACTTC.

This clonotype was detected only a few times. The V call is TRBV28, the J call TRBJ1-4; D perhaps matches TRBD1 (5 bases). With 6 bases removed from V and 4 bases from J, the gap between germline ends came to 12 bases. Germline V gene sequence: CDR1 MDHEN, CDR2 SYDVKM. The CDR3 totals 14 residues. The CDR3 protein is CASSQGGNNEKLFF. In DNA, the CDR3 is TGTGCCAGCAGCCAGGGAGGGAATAATGAAAAACTGTTTTTT.

The chain is built from TRBV27 and TRBJ2-1, with 12 bases that match TRBD2. Germline V lookup: CDR1 MNHEY, CDR2 SMNVEV (reference sequence). With 5 bases clipped from V and 3 bases from J, the junction kept 5 bases outside the gene matches. The CDR3 contains 16 residues. The CDR3 DNA follows: TGTGCCAGCAGTCCCGGGACTAGCGGGTTCTACAATGAGCAGTTCTTC. Translation: CASSPGTSGFYNEQFF.

This clonotype came up a few times. The rearrangement uses TRBV6-5 and TRBJ2-1, with TRBD2 as a possible D gene (6 bases). This CDR3 region has 17 residues. The V gene's germline CDR1 is MNHEY and CDR2 SVGAGI. With 2 bases removed from V and 6 bases from J, the gap between germline ends came to 20 bases. CDR3 bases: TGTGCCAGCAGTTACATAGTTATTGGGAGACTAGTCAATGAGCAGTTCTTC. Its translation is CASSYIVIGRLVNEQFF.

The chain employs TRBV5-1 and TRBJ2-7; weak D call: TRBD2 (6 bases). The V gene's germline CDR1 is SGHRS and CDR2 YFSETQ. V shed 4 bases and J shed 2 bases, with 13 bases lying between them. This CDR3 contains 14 residues. This chain's CDR3 is CASSKEWGAYEQYF. CDR3 bases: TGCGCCAGCAGCAAGGAGTGGGGGGCCTACGAGCAGTACTTC. The variable domain in full, completed from reference TRBV5-1 and TRBJ2-7, reads KAGVTQTPRYLIKTRGQQVTLSCSPISGHRSVSWYQQTPGQGLQFLFEYFSETQRNKGNFPGRFSGRQFSNSRSEMNVSTLELGDSALYLCASSKEWGAYEQYFGPGTRLTVT.

This clonotype was counted ten times or more. The rearrangement joins TRBV2 to TRBJ1-2, with 7 bases matching TRBD1. The J segment lost 7 bases and the V segment lost 7 bases, leaving 9 bases of the junction unmatched. From germline, CDR1 is SNHLY and CDR2 FYNNEI. This CDR3 is 13 amino acids long. The CDR3, as DNA: TGTGCCAGCATTGGCAGGGGGTCTTCTGGCTACACCTTC. It specifies CASIGRGSSGYTF.

This clonotype came up many times. V gene TRBV20-1 combines with J gene TRBJ2-4, with a tentative D call TRBD2 (6 bases). Germline V gene sequence: CDR1 DFQATT, CDR2 SNEGSKA (reference sequence). V lost 0 bases and J lost 0, with 12 bases in between. This CDR3 has 16 residues. CDR3 sequence: CSARDILARAKNIQYF. Written as DNA, the CDR3 is TGCAGTGCTAGAGATATCCTAGCGAGAGCCAAAAACATTCAGTACTTC.

This sequence joins TRBV6-5 and TRBJ2-1; 15 positions agree with TRBD2. The V segment lost 2 bases and the J segment 9 bases; nucleotides outside the gene matches: 14. This CDR3 has 19 amino acids. Germline CDR1 is MNHEY and CDR2 is SVGAGI. CDR3: CASSYRTSGRAGTNSEQFF. The CDR3, as DNA: TGTGCCAGCAGTTACCGGACTAGCGGGAGGGCCGGGACCAATTCTGAGCAGTTCTTC.

This clonotype was counted between two and nine times. V gene TRBV27 combines with J gene TRBJ2-1, with 9 bases that match TRBD2. After removal of 5 bases from V and 8 bases from J, the junction contained 10 bases not matched to a gene. The germline CDR1 and CDR2 sequences are MNHEY and SMNVEV (reference sequence). The length of the CDR3 is 15 residues. The chain's CDR3 is CASSTGAAGGHEQFF. For the CDR3, the DNA is TGTGCCAGCAGTACCGGGGCAGCGGGAGGCCATGAGCAGTTCTTC.

The J gene is TRBJ2-7, the V gene TRBV4-1; D remains unclear. Trimming cost V 4 bases and J 2 bases, with 18 bases left between them. Germline V gene data show CDR1 as MGHRA and CDR2 as YSYEKL. The CDR3 has 16 amino acids. CDR3 in DNA: TGCGCCAGCAGCCGGGAAGTGGGTGGCAGCGCCTACGAGCAGTACTTC. Protein: CASSREVGGSAYEQYF.

This clonotype has only a few counts. The rearrangement uses TRBV19 and TRBJ1-5; no clear D. This CDR3 comprises 15 residues. Trimming removed 9 bases at V and 1 base at J, with 16 bases between. The V gene's germline CDR1 is LNHDA and CDR2 SQIVND (reference sequence). CDR3 region: CASENRVPSNQPQHF. CDR3 DNA: TGTGCCAGCGAAAACCGGGTCCCAAGCAATCAGCCCCAGCATTTT.

This clonotype was seen only a few times. The CDR3: CASSQVPGGPFSTDTQYF. The CDR3 nucleotides are TGCGCCAGCAGCCAAGTGCCGGGAGGCCCCTTTAGCACAGATACGCAGTATTTT. This chain links TRBV4-3 with TRBJ2-3; 7 nucleotides align to TRBD2. Germline loops: CDR1 LGHNA, CDR2 YSLEER. The length of the CDR3 is 18 residues. Unmatched junction bases numbered 10, after V lost 1 base and J lost 0 bases.